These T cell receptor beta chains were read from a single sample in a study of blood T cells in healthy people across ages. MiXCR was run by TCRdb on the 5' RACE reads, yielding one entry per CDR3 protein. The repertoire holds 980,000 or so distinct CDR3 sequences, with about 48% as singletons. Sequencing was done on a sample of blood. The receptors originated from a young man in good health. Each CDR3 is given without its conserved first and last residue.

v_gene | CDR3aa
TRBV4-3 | ASSPERGRGEAF
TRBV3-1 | ASRQGAFYNSPLH
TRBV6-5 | TSSYRPGRSYEQY
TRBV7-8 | ASSLAPASGTTDEQY
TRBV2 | ASKTDREVGVLT
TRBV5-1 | ASSLFRPGHSYEQY
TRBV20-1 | SVPDRGYGYT
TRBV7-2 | ASSPSGAEKTQY
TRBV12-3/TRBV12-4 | ASSSYFQGSGANVLT
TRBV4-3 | ASSQDIAGEQF
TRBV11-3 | ASSLELGGVDTQY
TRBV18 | ASSPGQGSHEQY
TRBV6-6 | ASSYPRDRGTEAF
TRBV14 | ASSPSDLSIYEQY
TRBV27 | ASSLALGRSSYNEQF
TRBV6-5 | ASSYAPRGVDDTEAF
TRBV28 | AALPRTGSNRPQH
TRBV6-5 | ASSSSSIPPTDTQY
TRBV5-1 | ASSLANSGGSTDTQY
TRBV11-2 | ASSQDGSSYNEQF
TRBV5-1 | ASYPGLAGGSYNEQF
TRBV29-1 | SVEGLLGVNSYNEQF
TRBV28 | ASSAVLRANGQF
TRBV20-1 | SAINGYT
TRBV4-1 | ASSAAPGQGAYEQY
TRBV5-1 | ASSLAGRGSLDTEAF
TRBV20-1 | SANRDLGRSPLH
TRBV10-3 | AISESEGNEQY
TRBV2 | ASSADRAQETQY
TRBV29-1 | SVDVSNQPQH
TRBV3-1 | ASSQRATSETQY
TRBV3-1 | ASSQRTGTGYEQY
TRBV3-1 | ASSHFLPTERGYT
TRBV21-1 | ASSPGQGACSYNEQF
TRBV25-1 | ATTHHLPHEQF
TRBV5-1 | ASSLAAGGHNEQF
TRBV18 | ASSPGQSYGYT
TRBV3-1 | ASSRGAANYGYT
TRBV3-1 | ASSPFGSLDRVEETQY
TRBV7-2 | ASSFSQETQY
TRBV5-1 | ASSLGQGQSLSEQY
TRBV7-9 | ASSLVTAVGAAKYEQY
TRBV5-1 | ASSLEGTHNEQF
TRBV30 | AWSLGTASTDTQY
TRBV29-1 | SVSLAGGYNEQF
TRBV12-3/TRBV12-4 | ASRVTQLLARGTDTQY
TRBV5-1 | ASSLMDRAYEQY
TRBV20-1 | SATRLKRGEYEQY
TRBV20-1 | SASNSGSGQF
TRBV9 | ASSVGTRQGNSPLH
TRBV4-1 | ASSQGQTSTDTQY
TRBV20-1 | SATTGTSSGYT
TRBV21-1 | AKERKAHPRDTIY
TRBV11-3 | ASSPMGGGVGYT
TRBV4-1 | ASSQVEGGLYGYT
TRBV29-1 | SVEEAGGFNEKLF
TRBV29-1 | SVRPGQGSYNEQF